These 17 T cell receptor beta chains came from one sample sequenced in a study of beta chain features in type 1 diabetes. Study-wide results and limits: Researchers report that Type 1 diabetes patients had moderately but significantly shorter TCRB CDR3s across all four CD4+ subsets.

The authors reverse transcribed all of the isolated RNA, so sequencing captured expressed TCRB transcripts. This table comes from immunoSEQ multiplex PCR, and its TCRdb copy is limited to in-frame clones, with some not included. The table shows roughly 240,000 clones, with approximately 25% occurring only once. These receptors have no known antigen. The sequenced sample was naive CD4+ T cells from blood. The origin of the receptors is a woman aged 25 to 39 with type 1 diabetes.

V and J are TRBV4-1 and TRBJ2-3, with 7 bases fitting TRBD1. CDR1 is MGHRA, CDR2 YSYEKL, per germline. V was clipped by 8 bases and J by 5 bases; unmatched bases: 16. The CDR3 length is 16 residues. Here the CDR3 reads CASGSLGGPRGDTQYF. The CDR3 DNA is TGCGCCAGCGGGTCACTAGGGGGCCCGAGGGGAGATACGCAGTATTTT.

CDR3 sequence: CSVDPGQGFHGYTF. In DNA, the CDR3 is TGCAGCGTTGACCCGGGACAGGGGTTCCATGGCTACACCTTC. The chain is built from TRBV29-1 and TRBJ1-2; 10 bases are a match to TRBD1. CDR3 length: 14 residues. V lost 3 bases, J lost 6 bases, and 7 bases stayed unmatched. The germline V gene encodes CDR1 SQVTM and CDR2 ANQGSEA.

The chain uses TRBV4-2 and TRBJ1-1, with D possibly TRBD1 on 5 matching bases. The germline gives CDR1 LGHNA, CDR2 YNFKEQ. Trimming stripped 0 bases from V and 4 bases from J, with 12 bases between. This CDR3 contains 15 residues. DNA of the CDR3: TGTGCCAGCAGCCAAGATCTGCAGGGAGGCACTGAAGCTTTCTTT. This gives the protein CASSQDLQGGTEAFF.

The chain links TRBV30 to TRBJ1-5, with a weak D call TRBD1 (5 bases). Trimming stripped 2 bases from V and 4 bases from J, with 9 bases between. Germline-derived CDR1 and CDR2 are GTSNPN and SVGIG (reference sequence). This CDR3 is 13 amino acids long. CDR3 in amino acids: CAWSPRGNQPQHF. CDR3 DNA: TGTGCCTGGAGTCCTCGGGGGAATCAGCCCCAGCATTTT.

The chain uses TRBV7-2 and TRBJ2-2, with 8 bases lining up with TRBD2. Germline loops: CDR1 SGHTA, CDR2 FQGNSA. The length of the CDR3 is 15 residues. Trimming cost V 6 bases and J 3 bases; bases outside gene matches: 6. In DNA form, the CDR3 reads TGTGCCAGCAGAAACAGCGGGAGTTACACCGGGGAGCTGTTTTTT. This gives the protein CASRNSGSYTGELFF.

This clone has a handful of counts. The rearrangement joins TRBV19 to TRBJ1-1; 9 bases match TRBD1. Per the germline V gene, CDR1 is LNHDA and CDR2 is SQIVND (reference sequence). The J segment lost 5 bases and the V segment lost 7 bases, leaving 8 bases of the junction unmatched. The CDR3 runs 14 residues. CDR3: CASNLQGARTEAFF. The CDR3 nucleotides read TGTGCCAGTAACCTACAGGGGGCTAGGACTGAAGCTTTCTTT. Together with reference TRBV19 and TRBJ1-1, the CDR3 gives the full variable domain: DGGITQSPKYLFRKEGQNVTLSCEQNLNHDAMYWYRQDPGQGLRLIYYSQIVNDFQKGDIAEGYSVSREKKESFPLTVTSAQKNPTAFYLCASNLQGARTEAFFGQGTRLTVV.

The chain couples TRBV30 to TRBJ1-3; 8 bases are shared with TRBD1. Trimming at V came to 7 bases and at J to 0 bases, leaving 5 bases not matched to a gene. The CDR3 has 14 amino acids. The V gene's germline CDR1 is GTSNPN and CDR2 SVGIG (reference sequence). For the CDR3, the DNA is TGTGCCTCCCAAACAGGGGGCTCTGGAAACACCATATATTTT. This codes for CASQTGGSGNTIYF.

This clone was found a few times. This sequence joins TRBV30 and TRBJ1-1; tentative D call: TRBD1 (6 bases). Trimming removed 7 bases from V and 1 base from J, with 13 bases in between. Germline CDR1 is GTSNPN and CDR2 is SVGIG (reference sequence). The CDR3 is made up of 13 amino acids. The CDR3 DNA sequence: TGTGCCTCTTCGACAGGCCCGAACACTGAAGCTTTCTTT. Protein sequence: CASSTGPNTEAFF.

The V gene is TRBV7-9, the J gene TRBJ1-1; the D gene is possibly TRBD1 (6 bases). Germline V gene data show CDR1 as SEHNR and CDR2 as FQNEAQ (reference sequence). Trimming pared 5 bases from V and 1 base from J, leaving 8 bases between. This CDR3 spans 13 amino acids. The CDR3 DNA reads TGTGCCAGCAGCCGACAGGAGAACACTGAAGCTTTCTTT. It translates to CASSRQENTEAFF. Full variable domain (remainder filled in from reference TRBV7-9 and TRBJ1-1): DTGVSQNPRHKITKRGQNVTFRCDPISEHNRLYWYRQTLGQGPEFLTYFQNEAQLEKSRLLSDRFSAERPKGSFSTLEIQRTEQGDSAMYLCASSRQENTEAFFGQGTRLTVV.

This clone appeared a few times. CDR3 in DNA: TGTGCCAGCAGTTTATATAACGAGCAGTACTTC. This encodes CASSLYNEQYF. The genes are TRBV28 and TRBJ2-7; D ambiguous. CDR3 length: 11 amino acids. Germline V gene lookup returns CDR1 MDHEN and CDR2 SYDVKM. Trimming stripped 1 base from V and 5 bases from J, with 3 bases between.

CDR3 DNA: TGTGCCAGCAGCCTGACAGGGAGCTCCTACAATGAGCAGTTCTTC. As protein: CASSLTGSSYNEQFF. The chain has TRBV5-4 and TRBJ2-1, with 7 bases identical to TRBD1. From germline, CDR1 is SGHNT and CDR2 YYREEE (reference sequence). This CDR3 contains 15 residues. Unmatched junction bases numbered 4, after V lost 4 bases and J lost 0 bases. The variable domain in full, with the rest retrieved from reference TRBV5-4 and TRBJ2-1, is ETGVTQSPTHLIKTRGQQVTLRCSSQSGHNTVSWYQQALGQGPQFIFQYYREEENGRGNFPPRFSGLQFPNYSSELNVNALELDDSALYLCASSLTGSSYNEQFFGPGTRLTVL.

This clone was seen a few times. The CDR3 DNA reads as TGCGCCAGCGGGAGGAAGAACACTGAAGCTTTCTTT. Translated: CASGRKNTEAFF. The chain links TRBV5-1 to TRBJ1-1; D is ambiguous. The germline V gene encodes CDR1 SGHRS and CDR2 YFSETQ. There are 12 residues in the CDR3. Trimming pared 7 bases from V and 1 base from J, leaving 8 bases between.

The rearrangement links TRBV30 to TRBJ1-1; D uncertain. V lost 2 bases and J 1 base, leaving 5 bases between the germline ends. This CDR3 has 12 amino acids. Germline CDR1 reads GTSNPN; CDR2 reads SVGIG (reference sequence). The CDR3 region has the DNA TGTGCCTGGAGTCAGGCGAACACTGAAGCTTTCTTT. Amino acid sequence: CAWSQANTEAFF.

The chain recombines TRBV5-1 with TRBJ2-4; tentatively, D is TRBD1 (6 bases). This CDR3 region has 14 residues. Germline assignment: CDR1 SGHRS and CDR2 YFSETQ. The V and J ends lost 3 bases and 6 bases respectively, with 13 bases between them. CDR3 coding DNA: TGCGCCAGCAGCTCAACAGGGTCGGGAAACATTCAGTACTTC. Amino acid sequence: CASSSTGSGNIQYF.

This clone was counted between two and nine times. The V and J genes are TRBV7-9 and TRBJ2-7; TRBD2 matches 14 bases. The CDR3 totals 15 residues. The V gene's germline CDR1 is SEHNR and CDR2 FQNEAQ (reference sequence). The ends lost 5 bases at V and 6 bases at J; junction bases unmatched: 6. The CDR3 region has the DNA TGTGCCAGCAGCCGACCGGGACTAGCGGGAGTCGAGCAGTACTTC. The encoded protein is CASSRPGLAGVEQYF.

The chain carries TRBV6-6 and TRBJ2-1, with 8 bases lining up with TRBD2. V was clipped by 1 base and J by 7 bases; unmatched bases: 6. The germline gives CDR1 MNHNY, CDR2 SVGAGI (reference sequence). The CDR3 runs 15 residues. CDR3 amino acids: CASSYLAGGMNEQFF. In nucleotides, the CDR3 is TGTGCCAGCAGTTACTTGGCGGGAGGTATGAATGAGCAGTTCTTC.

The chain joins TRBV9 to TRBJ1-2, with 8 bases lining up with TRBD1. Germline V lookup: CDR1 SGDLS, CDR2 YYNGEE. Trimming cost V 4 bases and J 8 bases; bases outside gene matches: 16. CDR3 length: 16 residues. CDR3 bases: TGTGCCAGCAGCCGCTCGCCGGACAGGGCCACTAAGGGCTACACCTTC. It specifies CASSRSPDRATKGYTF.